Listed below are T cell receptor beta chains from one sample, sequenced in a study of naive and memory T cell subsets. TCRdb itself ran the UMI-ligation and nested PCR reads through MiXCR, one entry per CDR3 protein. The data hold around 140,000 distinct CDR3 sequences, with about 20% observed a single time. The sample comprised naive CD8+ T cells from blood. These receptors were taken from a human donor in good health. Both conserved end residues are part of each CDR3. A D gene is named only where the DNA matches it firmly. Clone size is not always given. Where it is, it says once, few, many or a class for expanded clones.

>-|TRBD1|TRBV28|TRBJ2-7
TGTGCCAGCAGTTGGACAGGGGTCTACGAGCAGTACTTC
CASSWTGVYEQYF
>-|TRBD1|TRBV7-9|TRBJ2-3
TGTGCCAGCAGCTCCGCGACAGGGGGGTTCACAGATACGCAGTATTTT
CASSSATGGFTDTQYF
>-|-|TRBV6-1|TRBJ1-5
TGTGCCAGCCGCCCGATCGGAAATAGCAATCAGCCCCAGCATTTT
CASRPIGNSNQPQHF
>-|-|TRBV4-1|TRBJ1-1
TGCGCCAGCAGCCAAGTGTATGGGTGGCACACGAACACTGAAGCTTTCTTT
CASSQVYGWHTNTEAFF
>few|-|TRBV28|TRBJ1-5
TGTGCCAGCAGGGGATACTGGAATCAGCCCCAGCATTTT
CASRGYWNQPQHF
>-|-|TRBV3-1|TRBJ2-7
TGTGCCAGCAGCCCTTGGAAGACCGGTTACGAGCAGTACTTC
CASSPWKTGYEQYF
>few|-|TRBV20-1|TRBJ1-1
TGCAGTGCGAGGACGGTGATGAACACTGAAGCTTTCTTT
CSARTVMNTEAFF
>-|-|TRBV20-1|TRBJ2-5
TGCAGTGCTAGACCAGAGGGTTGGGAGACCCAGTACTTC
CSARPEGWETQYF
>few|-|TRBV5-1|TRBJ2-7
TGCGCCAGCAGAGATCCCGCGGGACAGAGGTTCTACGAGCAGTACTTC
CASRDPAGQRFYEQYF
>-|TRBD2|TRBV12-3/TRBV12-4|TRBJ2-2
TGTGCCAGCAGCGCGGGACTACTCGACACCGGGGAGCTGTTTTTT
CASSAGLLDTGELFF
>-|-|TRBV20-1|TRBJ1-1
TGCAGTGCTAGTTCTTCGAACACTGAAGCTTTCTTT
CSASSSNTEAFF
>-|-|TRBV3-1|TRBJ2-2
TGTGCCAGCAGCCAAGATCTGGCCGGGGAGCTGTTTTTT
CASSQDLAGELFF
>-|TRBD2|TRBV19|TRBJ2-1
TGTGCCAGTAGTATAACTAGCGGGACCGCCTACAATGAGCAGTTCTTC
CASSITSGTAYNEQFF
>-|TRBD2|TRBV15|TRBJ2-1
TGTGCCACCAGCATTAGACTAGCGGGAGGCAATGAGCAGTTCTTC
CATSIRLAGGNEQFF
>-|-|TRBV6-2/TRBV6-3|TRBJ2-4
TGTGCCAGCAGTTACCCCTGGGGAGCGAGAGCCAAAAACATTCAGTACTTC
CASSYPWGARAKNIQYF
>few|-|TRBV12-3/TRBV12-4|TRBJ2-5
TGTGCCAGCAGTAAGGGGTTTCGGGAGACCCAGTACTTC
CASSKGFRETQYF
>many|TRBD1|TRBV28|TRBJ1-5
TGTGCCAGCGAGGACGAGGACAGGGTTTATCAGCCCCAGCATTTT
CASEDEDRVYQPQHF
>few|-|TRBV12-3/TRBV12-4|TRBJ2-1
TGTGCCAGCAGTTTACAGGCGCCGGGTGAGCAGTTCTTC
CASSLQAPGEQFF
>-|TRBD2|TRBV5-8|TRBJ2-5
TGTGCCAGCAGCGGCGGAACTAGCGGGGAGACCCAGTACTTC
CASSGGTSGETQYF
>-|-|TRBV24-1|TRBJ2-7
TGTGCCACCAGTGAGGACACATCCTACGAGCAGTACTTC
CATSEDTSYEQYF
>few|-|TRBV28|TRBJ1-1
TGTGCCAGCAGTCTCACCAGCGACTTGAACACTGAAGCTTTCTTT
CASSLTSDLNTEAFF
>few|-|TRBV11-2|TRBJ1-2
TGTGCCAGCAGCTCGCGACAGCGAACTAACTATGGCTACACCTTC
CASSSRQRTNYGYTF
>-|TRBD1|TRBV11-2|TRBJ2-4
TGTGCCAGCCGATCCGGGACAGGGCTAGCCAAAAACATTCAGTACTTC
CASRSGTGLAKNIQYF
>few|TRBD1|TRBV4-3|TRBJ2-7
TGCGCCAGCAGCCAAGATGTGCGACAGGGGTTCGACGAGCAGTACTTC
CASSQDVRQGFDEQYF
>-|-|TRBV3-1|TRBJ2-5
TGTGCCAGCAGCCCCCATGGCGCGGAGACCCAGTACTTC
CASSPHGAETQYF
>many|TRBD2|TRBV10-3|TRBJ2-3
TGTGCCATCAGTGAGTCGGCGGGAGAAGTCCCAGATACGCAGTATTTT
CAISESAGEVPDTQYF
>-|-|TRBV4-1|TRBJ1-2
TGCGCCAGCAGCCAGCGGCAGGCGAACTATGGCTACACCTTC
CASSQRQANYGYTF
>-|-|TRBV6-6|TRBJ1-1
TGTGCCAGCAGTTACTCTACTACTTACACTGAAGCTTTCTTT
CASSYSTTYTEAFF
>-|-|TRBV10-3|TRBJ1-5
TGTGCCATCACCGGCAGGGCGGACCAGCCCCAGCATTTT
CAITGRADQPQHF
>few|TRBD1|TRBV30|TRBJ1-4
TGTGCCTGGGGGACCGGGACAGGGTACGAAAAACTGTTTTTT
CAWGTGTGYEKLFF
>-|-|TRBV7-8|TRBJ1-5
TGTGCCAGCAGTCTAGTGGGGGGGGTCAATCAGCCCCAGCATTTT
CASSLVGGVNQPQHF
>-|-|TRBV3-1|TRBJ2-7
TGTGCCAGCAGCCTAGGGGGGGCCACCTACGAGCAGTACTTC
CASSLGGATYEQYF
>few|-|TRBV2|TRBJ2-7
TGTGCCAGCAGTGGTACGGTCGAGCAGTACTTC
CASSGTVEQYF
>few|-|TRBV12-3/TRBV12-4|TRBJ2-2
TGTGCCAGCAGTTTCTCAGTCTGGGTCAGTGGGATTACGACCGGGGAGCTGTTTTTT
CASSFSVWVSGITTGELFF
>-|-|TRBV27|TRBJ2-3
TGTGCCAGCAGTTTATTCGGGGAGGCAGATACGCAGTATTTT
CASSLFGEADTQYF
>-|-|TRBV4-1|TRBJ2-7
TGCGCCAGCAGCGCAGACGGGTCGGGACACCTTTACGAGCAGTACTTC
CASSADGSGHLYEQYF
>few|-|TRBV28|TRBJ2-7
TGTGCCAGCCTTGGACTCAGGACCTACGAGCAGTACTTC
CASLGLRTYEQYF
>-|-|TRBV27|TRBJ1-4
TGTGCCAGCAGTTTATATACCGGGTCCGATAATAGTCTGTTTTTT
CASSLYTGSDNSLFF
>-|-|TRBV5-6|TRBJ2-4
TGTGCCAGCAGCTTAAAGCTAGCCAAAAACATTCAGTACTTC
CASSLKLAKNIQYF
>few|-|TRBV7-6|TRBJ2-1
TGTGCCAGCAGCTTAGCACCTAACAATGAGCAGTTCTTC
CASSLAPNNEQFF
>many|-|TRBV29-1|TRBJ1-1
TGCAGCGTTGAGCGGAACCGTGAAGCTTTCTTT
CSVERNREAFF
>-|-|TRBV28|TRBJ2-3
TGTGCCAGCAGTCCCTTCGGAGATACGCAGTATTTT
CASSPFGDTQYF
>-|-|TRBV27|TRBJ1-2
TGTGCCAGCAGTCCTTACGGCAGCGTGAACTATGGCTACACCTTC
CASSPYGSVNYGYTF
>-|-|TRBV29-1|TRBJ1-1
TGCAGCGTCGTAAACACTGAAGCTTTCTTT
CSVVNTEAFF
>-|-|TRBV9|TRBJ1-2
TGTGCCAGCAGCGTGGGAGGGGGACTTTATGGCTACACCTTC
CASSVGGGLYGYTF
>many|-|TRBV12-3/TRBV12-4|TRBJ2-7
TGTGCCAGCAGTTTAACCGCCTCCTACGAGCAGTACTTC
CASSLTASYEQYF
>few|-|TRBV11-2|TRBJ1-1
TGTGCCAGCAGCCGAGGGGGGGCTGACGGTGAAGCTTTCTTT
CASSRGGADGEAFF
>-|-|TRBV4-1|TRBJ2-2
TGCGCCAGCAGCCAAGTGATAGGGGGCACCGGGGAGCTGTTTTTT
CASSQVIGGTGELFF
>-|TRBD2|TRBV7-6|TRBJ2-2
TGTGCCAGCAGCCCCCTGAGCGGGAGAGGTTCCGCAAACGGGGAGCTGTTTTTT
CASSPLSGRGSANGELFF
>-|-|TRBV12-3/TRBV12-4|TRBJ1-6
TGTGCCAGCAGTTTTGATTATGCGCGTCCAAATTCACCCCTCCACTTT
CASSFDYARPNSPLHF
>-|TRBD2|TRBV7-2|TRBJ2-4
TGTGCCAGCAGCTTAGGGACTAGCGGGTGGGGGCTAGCCAAAAACATTCAGTACTTC
CASSLGTSGWGLAKNIQYF
>-|TRBD2|TRBV2|TRBJ2-2
TGTGCCAGCAGTGAAAGGACTAGCGGGAGAACCGGGGAGCTGTTTTTT
CASSERTSGRTGELFF
>few|-|TRBV29-1|TRBJ1-1
TGCAGCGTTGAAGATCTTCAAGGCAGGGTAACTGAAGCTTTCTTT
CSVEDLQGRVTEAFF
>-|TRBD1|TRBV6-2/TRBV6-3|TRBJ2-7
TGTGCCAGCAGTTACGGGACAGTTAGTACCTACGAGCAGTACTTC
CASSYGTVSTYEQYF
>few|TRBD2|TRBV3-1|TRBJ2-3
TGTGCCAGCAGCCACTCCGACTGGAGGGAGCTCATTGCGGGAGGAGAGACAGATACGCAGTATTTT
CASSHSDWRELIAGGETDTQYF